This T cell receptor beta chain emerged from a study of human thymus T cells. General study points: Thymic repertoires of unrelated individuals were reported in related research to overlap highly.

The protocol was immunoSEQ multiplex PCR, while the TCRdb copy is restricted to in-frame clones and leaves out a portion. The sample includes 60,000 to 75,000 clones, 95% seen only once; the top ten take about 0.03%. CDR1 MGHRA and CDR2 YSYEKL come from the germline V gene. The ends were cut back, 3 bases at V and 7 bases at J, with 10 bases in the middle. The CDR3 runs 13 residues. For this clone: Its target is not known.

Resections were taken during corrective heart surgery, and the thymus tissue came from these. The specimen sequenced was thymus tissue. The origin of this receptor is a girl under three years old with a congenital heart defect but otherwise immunologically healthy. The V and J genes are TRBV4-1 and TRBJ2-1; D gene unclear. The CDR3 region has the DNA TGCGCCAGCAGCCACCTCCTCAGTAATGAGCAGTTCTTC. Residues: CASSHLLSNEQFF.